The next 32 T cell receptor beta chains were all read from a single sample in a study of blood T cell repertoires in COVID-19. Assay used: immunoSEQ multiplex PCR; TCRdb lists only in-frame clones, some missing. The top ten clones hold about 3% of a sample with about 250,000 clones, approximately 90% of them seen once. The material sequenced was PBMCs or T cells enriched from blood (not recorded which). The receptor set was obtained from a woman in her forties or fifties who had recovered from COVID-19.

V and J are TRBV4-3 and TRBJ1-2; D unclear. The V and J ends lost 0 bases and 8 bases respectively, with 10 bases between them. The CDR3 extends over 13 amino acids. Germline assignment: CDR1 LGHNA and CDR2 YSLEER. CDR3 loop: CASSQDRGFGYTF. In nucleotides, the CDR3 is TGCGCCAGCAGCCAAGATCGAGGGTTCGGCTACACCTTC.

The gene calls are TRBV18 and TRBJ2-1, with 9 bases fitting TRBD1. The CDR3 contains 16 residues. With V trimmed by 3 bases and J by 2 bases, 5 bases remained unmatched. CDR1 and CDR2 (germline): KGHSH, LQKENI. The chain's CDR3 is CASSPGQGTAYNEQFF. In DNA form, the CDR3 reads TGTGCCAGCTCACCGGGACAGGGAACAGCCTACAATGAGCAGTTCTTC. The entire variable domain, with the rest obtained from reference TRBV18 and TRBJ2-1, is as follows: NAGVMQNPRHLVRRRGQEARLRCSPMKGHSHVYWYRQLPEEGLKFMVYLQKENIIDESGMPKERFSAEFPKEGPSILRIQQVVRGDSAAYFCASSPGQGTAYNEQFFGPGTRLTVL.

The J gene is TRBJ2-1, the V gene TRBV28, with TRBD2 identical over 7 bases. CDR1 and CDR2 from the germline V gene are MDHEN and SYDVKM. The V and J ends lost 6 bases and 6 bases, in that order; junction bases with no gene match: 11. The CDR3 consists of 15 residues. DNA of the CDR3: TGTGCCAGCAGCCTCGAAGTCGGGAGGATCAATGAGCAGTTCTTC. Protein: CASSLEVGRINEQFF.

The rearrangement joins TRBV2 to TRBJ2-1, with 14 nucleotides matching TRBD2. The J segment lost 9 bases and the V segment lost 10 bases, leaving 14 bases of the junction unmatched. CDR1 is SNHLY and CDR2 is FYNNEI in the germline V gene. The CDR3 covers 16 residues. DNA for the CDR3: TGTGCCATACACTCCGGGACTAGCGGGAGATCGGGTGAGCAGTTCTTC. Protein product: CAIHSGTSGRSGEQFF.

This clone was detected a few times. The chain has TRBV7-2 and TRBJ2-1, with TRBD1 identical over 7 bases. The V gene's germline CDR1 is SGHTA and CDR2 FQGNSA. The CDR3 covers 13 residues. J gave up 6 bases and V 3 bases, and 2 bases lay outside the gene matches. The CDR3 is CASSFDRANEQFF. In nucleotides, the CDR3 is TGTGCCAGCAGCTTCGACAGGGCCAATGAGCAGTTCTTC.

V is TRBV7-9 and J is TRBJ2-2; 8 bases agree with TRBD2. J lost 7 bases, V lost 2 bases, and 15 bases had no gene match. The germline CDR1 and CDR2 sequences are SEHNR and FQNEAQ (reference sequence). The CDR3 has 18 residues. The CDR3 is CASSLIAGPISRSGELFF. The CDR3 coding sequence is TGTGCCAGCAGCTTAATAGCGGGGCCGATAAGCCGGAGCGGGGAGCTGTTTTTT.

The V and J genes are TRBV3-1 (or the pseudogene TRBV3-2) and TRBJ2-1; tentative D call: TRBD2 (6 bases). The CDR3 covers 15 residues. CDR1 and CDR2 from the germline V gene are LGHDT and YNNKEL (reference sequence). Trimming pared 1 base from V and 7 bases from J, leaving 14 bases between. CDR3 sequence (DNA): TGTGCCAGCAGCCAAGCGGGAGTGGTGTGGAATGAGCAGTTCTTC. Its protein product is CASSQAGVVWNEQFF.

The rearrangement joins TRBV5-4 to TRBJ2-5; D is perhaps TRBD2 (6 bases). Germline V gene sequence: CDR1 SGHNT, CDR2 YYREEE (reference sequence). Trimming took off 5 bases at V and 3 bases at J, with 11 bases between the two ends. The CDR3 extends over 13 amino acids. The CDR3 reads CASRSGLKETQYF. CDR3 DNA: TGTGCCAGCAGATCGGGACTCAAAGAGACCCAGTACTTC.

The CDR3 DNA sequence: TGTGCCACCAGCACCAGCGGGAGGGGATACAATGAGCAGTTCTTC. Amino acid sequence: CATSTSGRGYNEQFF. This chain joins TRBV15 and TRBJ2-1; 10 bases map to TRBD2. Per the germline V gene, CDR1 is LNHNV and CDR2 is YYDKDF (reference sequence). The V segment lost 4 bases and the J segment 4 bases; nucleotides outside the gene matches: 4. The CDR3 totals 15 residues.

The rearrangement links TRBV28 to TRBJ1-1, with D maybe TRBD1 (6 bases). Germline-derived CDR1 and CDR2 are MDHEN and SYDVKM. CDR3 size: 13 residues. V lost 7 bases and J 1 base, leaving 10 bases between the germline ends. The CDR3 DNA reads as TGTGCCAGCACCAGGACAGCGAACACTGAAGCTTTCTTT. It translates to CASTRTANTEAFF. Combining the CDR3 with reference TRBV28 and TRBJ1-1 gives the whole variable domain DVKVTQSSRYLVKRTGEKVFLECVQDMDHENMFWYRQDPGLGLRLIYFSYDVKMKEKGDIPEGYSVSREKKERFSLILESASTNQTSMYLCASTRTANTEAFFGQGTRLTVV.

The chain carries TRBV15 and TRBJ1-2; TRBD1 agrees at 7 bases. The CDR3 covers 14 residues. The V gene's germline CDR1 is LNHNV and CDR2 YYDKDF (reference sequence). V shed 5 bases and J 1 base; nucleotides not matched to a gene: 4. CDR3 protein: CATSGGQNNYGYTF. The CDR3 DNA is TGTGCCACCAGCGGGGGACAGAATAACTATGGCTACACCTTC.

The V call is TRBV5-1, the J call TRBJ1-4; the D is unclear. The CDR3 consists of 13 residues. Germline V lookup: CDR1 SGHRS, CDR2 YFSETQ. Trimming stripped 4 bases from V and 5 bases from J, with 9 bases between. CDR3 protein: CASSGGSNEKLFF. CDR3 coding DNA: TGCGCCAGCAGCGGAGGGAGCAATGAAAAACTGTTTTTT.

The chain combines TRBV6-5 with TRBJ2-7; 8 bases align to TRBD1. This CDR3 is 15 amino acids long. CDR1 is MNHEY and CDR2 is SVGAGI in the germline V gene. V shed 0 bases, J shed 5 bases, and the junction held 6 bases outside the gene matches. CDR3 coding DNA: TGTGCCAGCAGTTACTCCTCAGGGGGCTGGAACGAGCAGTACTTC. Its protein product is CASSYSSGGWNEQYF.

Here the CDR3 reads CASSQDRAGLQPQHF. In nucleotides, the CDR3 is TGCGCCAGCAGCCAAGATCGGGCAGGGCTTCAGCCCCAGCATTTT. The rearrangement joins TRBV4-1 to TRBJ1-5, with D perhaps TRBD1 (5 bases). Germline CDR1 reads MGHRA; CDR2 reads YSYEKL. The CDR3 sequence is 15 residues long. With 0 bases removed from V and 6 bases from J, the gap between germline ends came to 12 bases.

The chain employs TRBV19 and TRBJ1-1; D is ambiguous. Per germline, CDR1 LNHDA and CDR2 SQIVND (reference sequence). This CDR3 is 12 amino acids long. The V end lost 2 bases, the J end lost 3 bases, and 4 bases lay between the germline ends. This CDR3 is CASSISDTEAFF. CDR3 nucleotides: TGTGCCAGTAGTATATCCGACACTGAAGCTTTCTTT.

The CDR3 loop reads CASSLYFQGRNTIYF. The CDR3 DNA reads TGTGCCAGCAGCTTGTATTTCCAGGGCAGAAACACCATATATTTT. The chain uses TRBV5-6 and TRBJ1-3, with TRBD1 as a possible D gene (5 bases). The germline V and J ends were trimmed by 1 base and 5 bases, with 13 bases remaining between them. The CDR3 sequence is 15 residues long. CDR1 and CDR2 (germline): SGHDT, YYEEEE.

This chain connects TRBV7-3 to TRBJ2-6, with D tentatively TRBD1 (6 bases). Germline lookup yields CDR1 SGHTA and CDR2 FQGTGA. With 5 bases removed from V and 2 bases from J, the gap between germline ends came to 13 bases. This CDR3 spans 16 amino acids. Here the CDR3 DNA reads TGTGCCAGCAGCCCCTCCTGGACAGCTGGGGCCAACGTCCTGACTTTC. Protein: CASSPSWTAGANVLTF.

The chain is built from TRBV20-1 and TRBJ1-6; D is perhaps TRBD1 (5 bases). Between the trimmed V and J ends, which lost 3 bases and 7 bases, there was a span of 16 bases. The CDR3 totals 15 residues. Germline V gives CDR1 DFQATT, CDR2 SNEGSKA (reference sequence). The CDR3 sequence: CSASRREVPNSPLHF. In nucleotides, the CDR3 is TGCAGTGCTAGTCGCAGGGAAGTCCCGAATTCACCCCTCCACTTT.

The genes are TRBV7-8 and TRBJ1-6; TRBD1 is a possible D gene (5 bases). V lost 5 bases, J lost 14 bases, and 22 bases lay in between. The CDR3 is 15 residues long. Germline values: CDR1 SGHVS, CDR2 FQNEAQ. Written as DNA, the CDR3 is TGTGCCAGCAGCCAGGCCAGGGTTTCAGAGTCATCCCTCCACTTT. The encoded protein is CASSQARVSESSLHF.

The chain is built from TRBV6-5 and TRBJ1-2, with a weak D call TRBD1 (6 bases). This CDR3 has 15 amino acids. CDR1 and CDR2 from the germline V gene are MNHEY and SVGAGI. Between the trimmed V and J ends, which lost 5 bases and 2 bases, there was a span of 15 bases. The CDR3 is CASSSWDKPNYGYTF. CDR3 in DNA: TGTGCCAGCAGTAGTTGGGACAAGCCAAACTATGGCTACACCTTC.

As to this clone: The same CDR3 can be traced to other DNA sequences in this sample. V and J are TRBV4-3 and TRBJ1-2; D is uncertain. The CDR3 extends over 14 amino acids. V was trimmed by 0 bases and J by 1 base, leaving 6 bases between them. Germline loops: CDR1 LGHNA, CDR2 YSLEER. The CDR3 is CASSQDLSNYGYTF. DNA of the CDR3: TGCGCCAGCAGCCAAGATTTGAGTAACTATGGCTACACCTTC.

The chain joins TRBV19 to TRBJ2-2, with D unclear. The CDR3 runs 13 residues. The V and J ends lost 2 bases and 6 bases respectively, with 7 bases between them. Germline assignment: CDR1 LNHDA and CDR2 SQIVND (reference sequence). The DNA for the CDR3 is TGTGCCAGTAGTATATTAAGCGCCGGGGAGCTGTTTTTT. This translates into CASSILSAGELFF.

This clone was detected only a few times. This sequence joins TRBV24-1 and TRBJ2-1, with 12 bases lining up with TRBD2. Germline V gene data show CDR1 as KGHDR and CDR2 as SFDVKD. The V segment lost 5 bases and the J segment 8 bases; nucleotides outside the gene matches: 3. This CDR3 is built from 14 residues. The CDR3 loop is CATSGTSGMDEQFF. DNA for the CDR3: TGTGCCACCAGTGGGACTAGCGGGATGGATGAGCAGTTCTTC.

The chain joins TRBV9 to TRBJ2-1; 12 nucleotides agree with TRBD2. V lost 4 bases and J lost 7; bases outside the gene matches: 3. From germline, CDR1 is SGDLS and CDR2 YYNGEE. The CDR3 covers 14 residues. This CDR3 is CASSLAGGLNEQFF. The CDR3 DNA is TGTGCCAGCAGCCTAGCGGGAGGGTTAAATGAGCAGTTCTTC.

This clone was counted between two and nine times. The V call is TRBV6-6, the J call TRBJ2-7; D possibly corresponds to TRBD2 (6 bases). The CDR3 has 14 residues. CDR1 and CDR2 (germline): MNHNY, SVGAGI (reference sequence). Trimming took 2 bases from V and 4 from J, leaving 12 bases between them. In DNA, the CDR3 is TGTGCCAGCAGTTACCGGGACTGGAATTACGAGCAGTACTTC. Translating it yields CASSYRDWNYEQYF.

This clone came up once. One junction end does not reproduce the germline sequence, and a read error may be involved. The chain links TRBV28 to TRBJ2-7; possible D gene TRBD1, 6 bases. CDR3 length equals 12 residues. Germline lookup yields CDR1 MDHEN and CDR2 SYDVKM. DNA for the CDR3: TGTGCCAGCAGCCTCTATCGGGGACATGAAAACTTC. It is translated as CASSLYRGHENF.

This sequence joins TRBV19 and TRBJ2-3; TRBD2 agrees at 12 bases. The V gene end was trimmed by 5 bases and the J gene end by 1 base; junction bases not matched to a gene: 10. CDR1 is LNHDA, CDR2 SQIVND, per germline (reference sequence). The CDR3 has 18 residues. The CDR3 nucleotides are TGTGCCAGTAGTTCCCAGCTAGCGGGAGGGTTCCGCACAGATACGCAGTATTTT. Translating it yields CASSSQLAGGFRTDTQYF.

V gene TRBV10-3 combines with J gene TRBJ2-4; no definite D call. Per germline, CDR1 ENHRY and CDR2 SYGVKD. Trimming took 0 bases from V and 1 from J, leaving 10 bases between them. The CDR3 is 16 residues long. The CDR3 coding sequence is TGTGCCATCAGTGAGTCCGAAAGCCGGGCCAAAAACATTCAGTACTTC. Translated: CAISESESRAKNIQYF.

J is TRBJ1-2 and V is TRBV11-2; a possible D gene is TRBD1 (6 bases). This CDR3 is 13 amino acids long. The germline CDR1 and CDR2 sequences are SGHAT and FQNNGV. The V end lost 6 bases, the J end lost 4 bases, and 12 bases lay between the germline ends. The CDR3 protein is CASSRTGSYGYTF. The CDR3, as DNA: TGTGCCAGCAGTCGCACAGGGAGCTATGGCTACACCTTC.

The rearrangement links TRBV18 to TRBJ2-7; 9 positions match TRBD2. CDR3 length equals 14 residues. CDR1 and CDR2 from the germline V gene are KGHSH and LQKENI. After removal of 2 bases from V and 3 bases from J, the junction contained 2 bases not matched to a gene. The CDR3 coding sequence is TGTGCCAGCTCACCAGGTAGCGGGAGCTACGAGCAGTACTTC. Encoded protein: CASSPGSGSYEQYF.

This rearrangement joins TRBV28 to TRBJ2-7, with D perhaps TRBD2 (5 bases). This CDR3 contains 13 residues. V was cut by 6 bases and J by 7 bases, with 16 bases left in between. CDR1 MDHEN and CDR2 SYDVKM come from the germline V gene. The CDR3 protein is CASRAGNPWEQYF. DNA of the CDR3: TGTGCCAGCAGAGCCGGGAATCCTTGGGAGCAGTACTTC.

The CDR3 loop is CASSLVAPGQGNEQYF. The CDR3 DNA sequence: TGTGCCAGCAGCTTAGTGGCTCCGGGACAGGGTAATGAGCAGTACTTC. J is TRBJ2-7 and V is TRBV7-2; 9 positions agree with TRBD1. Losses at the gene ends were 1 base for V and 7 bases for J; bases not matched to a gene: 11. CDR1 SGHTA and CDR2 FQGNSA come from the germline V gene. This CDR3 contains 16 residues. Full variable domain (remainder filled in from reference TRBV7-2 and TRBJ2-7): GAGVSQSPSNKVTEKGKDVELRCDPISGHTALYWYRQSLGQGLEFLIYFQGNSAPDKSGLPSDRFSAERTGGSVSTLTIQRTQQEDSAVYLCASSLVAPGQGNEQYFGPGTRLTVT.